These T cell receptor beta chains were read from a single sample in a study of blood T cell repertoires in COVID-19. Clones were sequenced by immunoSEQ multiplex PCR, and TCRdb holds only the in-frame ones, with some missing. This table holds about 210,000 clones, about 91% found once. The material sequenced was peripheral blood. All receptors derive from a man aged 25-40 years with acute or convalescent COVID-19. CDR3s include the opening cysteine and the closing phenylalanine or tryptophan. Fields, in order: V gene, J gene, clone size, D gene, CDR3 DNA, CDR3 protein. A D gene is named only where the DNA matches it firmly. Clone size appears in some rows only: once, few, many, or a class for an expanded clone.

V gene: TRBV7-6
J gene: TRBJ2-5
clone size: -
D gene: TRBD1
CDR3 DNA: TGTGCCAGCAGCTTAGATTCAGGGGGCCCAGAGACCCAGTACTTC
CDR3 protein: CASSLDSGGPETQYF

V gene: TRBV13
J gene: TRBJ2-1
clone size: -
D gene: -
CDR3 DNA: TGTGCCAGCAGCTATTTTCTCGGGTCAGCCCGCAATGAGCAGTTCTTC
CDR3 protein: CASSYFLGSARNEQFF

V gene: TRBV11-2
J gene: TRBJ1-5
clone size: -
D gene: TRBD1
CDR3 DNA: TGTGCCAGCAGTCGGGACAGGGTTGGTCAGCCCCAGCATTTT
CDR3 protein: CASSRDRVGQPQHF

V gene: TRBV5-1
J gene: TRBJ2-3
clone size: once
D gene: TRBD1
CDR3 DNA: TGCGCCAGCAGAGAGGGACAGGGGTACACAGATACGCAGTATTTT
CDR3 protein: CASREGQGYTDTQYF

V gene: TRBV6-5
J gene: TRBJ1-4
clone size: -
D gene: TRBD1
CDR3 DNA: TGTGCCAGCAGCCTATTCGGGACAGATAATGAAAAACTGTTTTTT
CDR3 protein: CASSLFGTDNEKLFF

V gene: TRBV9
J gene: TRBJ1-6
clone size: -
D gene: TRBD1
CDR3 DNA: TGTGCCAGCAGCGTAGCTGACCCGGACAGGGCGATTGAGGCACCCCTCCACTTT
CDR3 protein: CASSVADPDRAIEAPLHF

V gene: TRBV9
J gene: TRBJ1-4
clone size: -
D gene: TRBD1
CDR3 DNA: TGTGCCAGCAGCGTAGGGGCAGGGGGTAATGAAAAACTGTTTTTT
CDR3 protein: CASSVGAGGNEKLFF

V gene: TRBV4-1
J gene: TRBJ2-2
clone size: -
D gene: -
CDR3 DNA: TGCGCCAGCAGCCAAGTTTTCGGGACACCCACCGGGGAGCTGTTTTTT
CDR3 protein: CASSQVFGTPTGELFF

V gene: TRBV7-7
J gene: TRBJ1-3
clone size: -
D gene: TRBD1
CDR3 DNA: TGTGCTAGCAGCTTAGCGGTGGGGGGACAGGTAACCTTCTCTGGAAACACCATATATTTT
CDR3 protein: CASSLAVGGQVTFSGNTIYF

V gene: TRBV5-1
J gene: TRBJ2-4
clone size: -
D gene: -
CDR3 DNA: TGCGCCAGCAGCTCCTCAGGGGGGCGACTAGCCAAAAACATTCAGTACTTC
CDR3 protein: CASSSSGGRLAKNIQYF